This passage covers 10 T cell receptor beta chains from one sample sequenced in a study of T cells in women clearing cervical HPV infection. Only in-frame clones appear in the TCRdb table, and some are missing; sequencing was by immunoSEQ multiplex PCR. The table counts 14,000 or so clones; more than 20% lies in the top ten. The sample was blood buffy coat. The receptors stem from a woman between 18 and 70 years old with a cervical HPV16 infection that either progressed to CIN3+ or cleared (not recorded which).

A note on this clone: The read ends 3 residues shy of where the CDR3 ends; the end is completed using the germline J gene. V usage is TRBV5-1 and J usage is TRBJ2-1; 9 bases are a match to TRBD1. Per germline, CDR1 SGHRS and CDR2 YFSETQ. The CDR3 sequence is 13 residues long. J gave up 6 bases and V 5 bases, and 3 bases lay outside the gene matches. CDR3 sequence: CASSPQGANEQFF. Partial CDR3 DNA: TGCGCCAGCAGTCCACAGGGGGCCAATGAG.

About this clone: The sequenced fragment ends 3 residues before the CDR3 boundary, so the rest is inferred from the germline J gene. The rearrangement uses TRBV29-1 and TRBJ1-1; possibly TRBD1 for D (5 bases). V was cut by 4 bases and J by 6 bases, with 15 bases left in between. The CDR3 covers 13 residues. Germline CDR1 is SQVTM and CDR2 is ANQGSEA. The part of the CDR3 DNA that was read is TGCAGCGTTGCATCAGGGAACGTGGCTGAA. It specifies CSVASGNVAE. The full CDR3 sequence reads CSVASGNVAEAFF. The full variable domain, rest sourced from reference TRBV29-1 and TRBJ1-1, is SAVISQKPSRDICQRGTSLTIQCQVDSQVTMMFWYRQQPGQSLTLIATANQGSEATYESGFVIDKFPISRPNLTFSTLTVSNMSPEDSSIYLCSVASGNVAEAFFGQGTRLTVV.

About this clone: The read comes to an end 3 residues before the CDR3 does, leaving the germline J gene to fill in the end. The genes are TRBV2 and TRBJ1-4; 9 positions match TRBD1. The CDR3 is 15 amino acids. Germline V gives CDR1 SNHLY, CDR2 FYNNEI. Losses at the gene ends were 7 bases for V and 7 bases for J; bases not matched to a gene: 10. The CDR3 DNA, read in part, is TGTGCCAGCACGACCTCCGGGACAGGGCGTGAAAAA. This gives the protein CASTTSGTGREK. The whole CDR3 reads CASTTSGTGREKLFF.

The part of the CDR3 DNA that was read is TGTGCCAGCAGCCCTTACCAGACAGCATCCTACGAC. It translates to CASSPYQTASYD. The entire CDR3 reads CASSPYQTASYDYTF. V gene TRBV7-2 combines with J gene TRBJ1-2; D might be TRBD1 (5 bases). Read coverage stops 3 residues before the CDR3 terminus; the germline J gene supplies the remainder. Germline V lookup: CDR1 SGHTA, CDR2 FQGNSA. This CDR3 spans 15 amino acids. The full variable domain, its missing parts supplied by reference TRBV7-2 and TRBJ1-2, is GAGVSQSPSNKVTEKGKDVELRCDPISGHTALYWYRQSLGQGLEFLIYFQGNSAPDKSGLPSDRFSAERTGGSVSTLTIQRTQQEDSAVYLCASSPYQTASYDYTFGSGTRLTVV.

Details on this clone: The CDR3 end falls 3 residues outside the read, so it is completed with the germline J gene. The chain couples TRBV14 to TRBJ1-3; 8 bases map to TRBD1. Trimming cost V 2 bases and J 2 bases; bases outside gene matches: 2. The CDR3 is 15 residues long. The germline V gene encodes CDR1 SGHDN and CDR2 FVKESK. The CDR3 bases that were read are TGTGCCAGCAGCCAACAGACAGGGGCTGGAAACACC. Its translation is CASSQQTGAGNT. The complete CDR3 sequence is CASSQQTGAGNTIYF.

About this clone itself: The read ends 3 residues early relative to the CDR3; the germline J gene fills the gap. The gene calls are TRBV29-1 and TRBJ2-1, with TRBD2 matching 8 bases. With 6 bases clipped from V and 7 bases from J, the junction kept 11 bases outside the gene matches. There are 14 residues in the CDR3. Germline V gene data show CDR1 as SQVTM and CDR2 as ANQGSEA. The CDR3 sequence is CSVSEGGGRNEQFF. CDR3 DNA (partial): TGCAGCGTCTCCGAGGGCGGGGGGCGGAATGAG.

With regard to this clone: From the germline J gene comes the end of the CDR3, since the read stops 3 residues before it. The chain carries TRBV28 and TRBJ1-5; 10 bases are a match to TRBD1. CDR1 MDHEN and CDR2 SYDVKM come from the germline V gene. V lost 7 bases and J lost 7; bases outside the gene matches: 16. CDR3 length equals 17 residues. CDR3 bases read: TGTGCCAGCACCGACGGACAGGGGGTACGGGGGGTCCAGCCC. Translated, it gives CASTDGQGVRGVQP. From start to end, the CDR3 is CASTDGQGVRGVQPQHF.

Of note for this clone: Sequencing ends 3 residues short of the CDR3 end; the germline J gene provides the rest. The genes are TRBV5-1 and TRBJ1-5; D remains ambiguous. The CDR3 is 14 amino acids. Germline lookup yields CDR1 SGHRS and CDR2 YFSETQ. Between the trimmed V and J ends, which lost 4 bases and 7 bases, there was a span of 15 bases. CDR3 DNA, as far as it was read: TGCGCCAGCAGCCCCGGTGGAATCGGGCAGCCC. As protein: CASSPGGIGQP. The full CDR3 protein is CASSPGGIGQPQHF.

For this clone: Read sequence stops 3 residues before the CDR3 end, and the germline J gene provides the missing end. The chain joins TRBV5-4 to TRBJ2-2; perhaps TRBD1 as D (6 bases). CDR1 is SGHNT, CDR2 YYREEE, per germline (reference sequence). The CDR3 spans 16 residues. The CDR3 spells CASSLGGLSGANVLFF. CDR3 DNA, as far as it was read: TGTGCCAGCAGCTTGGGGGGGCTCTCTGGGGCCAACGTG.

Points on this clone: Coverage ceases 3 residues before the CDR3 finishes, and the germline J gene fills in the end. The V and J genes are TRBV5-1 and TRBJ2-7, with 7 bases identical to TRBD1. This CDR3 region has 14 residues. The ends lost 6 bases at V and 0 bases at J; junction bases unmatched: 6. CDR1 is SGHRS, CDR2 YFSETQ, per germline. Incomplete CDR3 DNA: TGCGCCAGCAAGGGACAGACCCTCTCCTACGAG. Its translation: CASKGQTLSYE. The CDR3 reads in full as CASKGQTLSYEQYF.